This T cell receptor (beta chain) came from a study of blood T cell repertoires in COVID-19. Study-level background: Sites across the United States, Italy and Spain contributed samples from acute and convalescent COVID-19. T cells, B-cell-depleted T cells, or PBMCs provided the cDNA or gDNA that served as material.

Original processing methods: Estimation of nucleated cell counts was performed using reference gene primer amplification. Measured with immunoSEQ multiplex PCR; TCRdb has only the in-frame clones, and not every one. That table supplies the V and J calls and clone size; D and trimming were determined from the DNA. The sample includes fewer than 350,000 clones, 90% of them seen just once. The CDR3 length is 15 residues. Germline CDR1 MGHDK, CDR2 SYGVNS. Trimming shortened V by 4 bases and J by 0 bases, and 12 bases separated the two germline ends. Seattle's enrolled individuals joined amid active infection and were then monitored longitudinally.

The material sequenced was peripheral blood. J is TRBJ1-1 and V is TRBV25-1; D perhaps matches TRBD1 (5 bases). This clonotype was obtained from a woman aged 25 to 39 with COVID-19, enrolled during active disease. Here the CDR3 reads CASSAPTVLNTEAFF. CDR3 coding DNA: TGTGCCAGCAGTGCCCCGACAGTTTTGAACACTGAAGCTTTCTTT.